This is a list of T cell receptor beta chains from one sample in a study of cytomegalovirus exposure and HLA in healthy donors. Here immunoSEQ multiplex PCR was the method, and the copy in TCRdb shows in-frame clones only, minus some. The sample records about 100,000 clones, 76% being singletons. The sample was PBMCs. These TCRs come from a man between 40 and 49 years old in good health and CMV-seronegative. Each CDR3 is given with its conserved first and last residue. D genes are given only for firm matches. Where a row states a size, it is once, few, many or the class of an expanded clone; other rows omit it.

-,TRBJ2-6,-,TRBV5-1,TGCGCCAGCAGCCCATTGCAAGGGGGGGGCCTGAGTGGGGCCAACGTCCTGACTTTC,CASSPLQGGGLSGANVLTF
few,TRBJ1-1,-,TRBV7-9,TGTGCCAGCACCCCATGGGGGGGCGCGGACACTGAAGCTTTCTTT,CASTPWGGADTEAFF
-,TRBJ2-6,-,TRBV30,TGTGCCTGGAACATTCGGGCCAACGTCCTGACTTTC,CAWNIRANVLTF
once,TRBJ1-1,-,TRBV5-5,TGTGCCAGCAGCTTGGCGGGAACCCTGAACACTGAAGCTTTCTTT,CASSLAGTLNTEAFF
-,TRBJ2-3,TRBD1,TRBV5-1,TGCGCCAGCAGCGTAATTACAGGGGGCACGCAGTATTTT,CASSVITGGTQYF
-,TRBJ2-7,-,TRBV21-1,TGTGCCAGCAGCCGTCCCCGGGACAGGGTGGTTTACGAGCAGTACTTC,CASSRPRDRVVYEQYF
-,TRBJ1-3,-,TRBV30,TGTGCCTGGACTCCCTCTGGAAACACCATATATTTT,CAWTPSGNTIYF
-,TRBJ1-5,TRBD1,TRBV7-2,TGTGCCAGCAGCTCACAAACAGGGGTGAGCAATCAGCCCCAGCATTTT,CASSSQTGVSNQPQHF
-,TRBJ2-3,TRBD1,TRBV9,TGTGCCAGCACCCGGATAGGACAGGACTCTAGCACAGATACGCAGTATTTT,CASTRIGQDSSTDTQYF
-,TRBJ1-5,-,TRBV7-9,TGTTCCAGCAGCCCAACGGACAGTTCTCAGCCCCAGCATTTT,CSSSPTDSSQPQHF
once,TRBJ2-1,-,TRBV15,TGTGCCACCAGCAGACCCTCTCTTACCCCGGGGGTAAATGAGCAGTTCTTC,CATSRPSLTPGVNEQFF
-,TRBJ1-1,TRBD1,TRBV28,TGTGCCAGTAGTCGCGGACAGGGGAAATTGCGGAACACTGAAGCTTTCTTT,CASSRGQGKLRNTEAFF
-,TRBJ2-3,-,TRBV5-4,TGTGCCAGCAGCCCTGGTGGAGGCCGGGATACGCAGTATTTT,CASSPGGGRDTQYF
-,TRBJ2-1,-,TRBV20-1,TGCAGTGCTAGCCGACTGGAGCAGTTCTTC,CSASRLEQFF
-,TRBJ2-5,TRBD1,TRBV10-2,TGCGCCAGCAACTTACAGGGGGAGGCAGAGACCCAGTACTTC,CASNLQGEAETQYF
-,TRBJ1-4,TRBD1,TRBV7-6,TGTGCCAGCAGCCTGGGACAGGGAAACGAAAAACTGTTTTTT,CASSLGQGNEKLFF
-,TRBJ1-2,TRBD1,TRBV6-5,TGTGCCAGCAGAAACTCAGGGGGCGCGGGCTACACCTTC,CASRNSGGAGYTF
-,TRBJ1-2,TRBD1,TRBV5-4,TGTGCCAGCAGCCACACAGGGGGTAACTATGGCTACACCTTC,CASSHTGGNYGYTF
-,TRBJ2-3,TRBD1,TRBV7-2,TGTGCCAGCAGCGTATCCAGGGGGATGGGCACAGATACGCAGTATTTT,CASSVSRGMGTDTQYF
-,TRBJ2-1,-,TRBV28,TGTGCCAGCAGTTTTGCCGGTGAGCAGTTCTTC,CASSFAGEQFF
-,TRBJ2-5,TRBD2,TRBV7-2,TGTGCCAGCAGCTTAGCGACTAGCGGCCAAGAGACCCAGTACTTC,CASSLATSGQETQYF
-,TRBJ2-4,TRBD2,TRBV28,TGTGCCAGCAGCCCCGGGGGGGCCCGGAGCATTCAGTACTTC,CASSPGGARSIQYF
-,TRBJ1-3,-,TRBV28,TGTGCCAGCGGAAGTCAGGGGTTCGATTATGGAAACACCATATATTTT,CASGSQGFDYGNTIYF
-,TRBJ2-7,TRBD1,TRBV5-1,TGCGCCAGCAGCTCGACTCCGGGGACAGGTTCCTACGAGCAGTACTTC,CASSSTPGTGSYEQYF
-,TRBJ2-5,-,TRBV4-3,TGCGCCAGCAGCCAAGATCTTAGCGGCCGGACCCAGTACTTC,CASSQDLSGRTQYF
-,TRBJ1-2,TRBD1,TRBV5-4,TGTGCCAGCAGCTATCCGGGACAGGGGGCGGCTGGCTACACCTTC,CASSYPGQGAAGYTF
few,TRBJ1-5,TRBD1,TRBV25-1,TGTGCCAGCAGTATTTCCGGGACAGGGGTGCAGCCCCAGCATTTT,CASSISGTGVQPQHF